The T cell receptor beta chain described here comes from a study of T-cell reconstitution after alpha-beta-depleted transplantation in children. Germline lookup yields CDR1 SGHRS and CDR2 YFSETQ. CDR3 length: 13 residues. Trimming pared 4 bases from V and 1 base from J, leaving 8 bases between. It was with unique molecular identifiers that the TCRbeta library was prepared. TCRdb reprocessed the PCR reads with MiXCR, giving one entry per CDR3 protein. Among roughly 400,000 distinct CDR3 sequences, roughly 20% were seen once, and the ten largest hold around 3.9%. This TCR came from a human donor who donated a stem cell graft to a child with acute myeloid leukemia. The chain joins TRBV5-1 to TRBJ1-1, with D hard to call. The material was PBMCs from the stem cell graft donor, obtained from the stem cell graft. Here the CDR3 DNA reads TGCGCCAGCAGCGCTCAAGCGAACACTGAAGCTTTCTTT. Protein: CASSAQANTEAFF.